These 2 T cell receptor beta chains were all obtained from the same sample, sequenced in a study of blood T cells in healthy people across ages. A J-beta primer mix and a sample-barcoded 5' primer were used in a second PCR of about 6 to 12 cycles. Via MiXCR, TCRdb re-called the 5' RACE reads, giving one row per CDR3 protein. The table has about 1.4 million distinct CDR3 sequences, roughly 60% seen once; the top ten hold under 8.5%. Material for sequencing was blood. Every receptor here comes from a man aged 18 to 30 in good health.

The chain links TRBV20-1 to TRBJ2-7; 8 bases align to TRBD1. The germline CDR1 and CDR2 sequences are DFQATT and SNEGSKA (reference sequence). V lost 6 bases to trimming and J lost 1 base; unmatched junction nucleotides: 8. The CDR3 runs 14 residues. CDR3 in DNA: TGCAGTGCCAACCGGGACAGGATATCCTACGAGCAGTACTTC. As protein: CSANRDRISYEQYF.

This chain links TRBV10-1 with TRBJ2-2; weak D call: TRBD1 (6 bases). CDR1 WNHNN and CDR2 SYGVQD come from the germline V gene (reference sequence). The CDR3 is made up of 17 amino acids. The V end lost 3 bases, the J end lost 5 bases, and 19 bases lay between the germline ends. The CDR3 DNA sequence: TGCGCCAGCAGTGACCGTCGCTCGGGACAAAGGACCGGGGAGCTGTTTTTT. Translated: CASSDRRSGQRTGELFF.